The entry that follows covers one T cell receptor (beta chain) sequence. Recruits, aged about 18 to 89 years, lived in 24 US areas. This sample was included in a study of blood T cell repertoires in COVID-19. Germline CDR1 KGHDR, CDR2 SFDVKD. This CDR3 contains 16 residues. Trimming removed 0 bases at V and 5 bases at J, with 12 bases between. Produced via immunoSEQ multiplex PCR; TCRdb's table is partial and in-frame only. The sample includes about 270,000 clones, around 89% of them seen just once. The clonotype comes from a woman aged 40 to 50 with acute COVID-19. Sequencing was done on a sample of PBMCs or T cells enriched from blood (not recorded which). V and J are TRBV24-1 and TRBJ2-2; weak D call: TRBD1 (6 bases). In nucleotides, the CDR3 is TGTGCCACCAGTGATTTGACGTCAGGGGATACCGGGGAGCTGTTTTTT. Residues: CATSDLTSGDTGELFF.